These T cell receptor beta chains were read from a single sample in a study of follicular helper T cells after annual influenza vaccination. The assay was immunoSEQ multiplex PCR, and TCRdb's table has in-frame clones only and misses some. The sample contains about 5,800 clones, almost 85% of which appear only once. The specimen comprised CXCR5+ CD38- circulating T follicular helper cells from blood, sampled on the day of influenza vaccination. Receptor source: an adult who received the influenza vaccine. CDR3s include the opening cysteine and the closing phenylalanine or tryptophan. The D gene is left open where the match is weak. Expanded clones get a size class; other rows say once, few or many, or leave the size out.

v_call	clone_size	j_call	d_call	cdr3_aa	cdr3_nt
TRBV5-1	-	TRBJ1-2	-	CASSLDAGDYGYTF	TGCGCCAGCAGCTTGGACGCAGGGGACTATGGCTACACCTTC
TRBV5-1	-	TRBJ2-2	-	CASIGTSAGGELFF	TGCGCCAGCATAGGGACTTCCGCGGGCGGGGAGCTGTTTTTT
TRBV19	-	TRBJ1-1	-	CASRNTEAFF	TGTGCCAGCCGAAACACTGAAGCTTTCTTT
TRBV9	-	TRBJ2-2	TRBD1	CASSVGRTGDTGELFF	TGTGCCAGCAGCGTAGGGAGGACAGGGGACACCGGGGAGCTGTTTTTT
TRBV5-6	-	TRBJ2-2	TRBD1	CASSLEGDRLLTGELFF	TGTGCCAGCAGCTTGGAGGGGGACAGGCTTCTCACCGGGGAGCTGTTTTTT
TRBV5-1	-	TRBJ2-2	-	CASSRTGIGDTGELFF	TGCGCCAGCAGCCGTACAGGGATTGGGGACACCGGGGAGCTGTTTTTT
TRBV5-1	-	TRBJ2-3	-	CASTNRLATDTQYF	TGCGCCAGCACCAACAGGCTTGCCACAGATACGCAGTATTTT
TRBV4-1	once	TRBJ2-5	-	CASSRTPGETQYF	TGCGCCAGCAGCCGCACACCAGGGGAGACCCAGTACTTC
TRBV30	once	TRBJ1-2	-	CAFPSNYGYTF	TGTGCCTTTCCCAGCAACTATGGCTACACCTTC
TRBV28	once	TRBJ2-3	TRBD2	CASSVAGLGEDTQYF	TGTGCCAGCAGTGTAGCGGGACTGGGCGAGGATACGCAGTATTTT
TRBV28	few	TRBJ2-7	TRBD2	CASSPASGKAEQYF	TGTGCCAGCAGCCCGGCTAGCGGGAAAGCCGAGCAGTACTTC
TRBV7-3	-	TRBJ2-1	-	CASSLMVAASNEQFF	TGTGCCAGCAGCTTAATGGTAGCGGCCTCGAATGAGCAGTTCTTC
TRBV28	-	TRBJ2-5	-	CASSLRGETQYF	TGTGCCAGCAGTTTGAGAGGAGAGACCCAGTACTTC
TRBV2	-	TRBJ2-3	-	CASTASPGWDTQYF	TGTGCCAGCACTGCATCTCCTGGGTGGGATACGCAGTATTTT
TRBV2	-	TRBJ1-5	TRBD1	CASSSDRGNQPQHF	TGTGCCAGCAGTTCCGACAGGGGCAATCAGCCCCAGCATTTT
TRBV19	-	TRBJ2-5	TRBD1	CASSVTGQSQETQYF	TGTGCCAGTAGTGTGACGGGACAGTCCCAAGAGACCCAGTACTTC
TRBV7-3	-	TRBJ2-1	TRBD2	CASSSSGPYNEQFF	TGTGCCAGCAGCTCTAGCGGACCTTACAATGAGCAGTTCTTC
TRBV7-9	-	TRBJ2-1	-	CASSLGGRGTEQFF	TGTGCCAGCAGCTTAGGGGGGAGAGGGACTGAGCAGTTCTTC
TRBV5-4	once	TRBJ2-5	TRBD2	CASSLDRGRAQETQYF	TGTGCCAGCAGCTTGGATCGCGGGAGGGCCCAAGAGACCCAGTACTTC
TRBV7-9	-	TRBJ2-5	TRBD2	CASSPSGGETQYF	TGTGCCAGCAGCCCTAGCGGAGGAGAGACCCAGTACTTC
TRBV7-3	-	TRBJ2-2	-	CASSPTPSWANTGELFF	TGTGCCAGCAGCCCGACCCCGTCATGGGCGAACACCGGGGAGCTGTTTTTT
TRBV6-1	-	TRBJ2-3	-	CASSGDLRGAATDTQYF	TGTGCCAGCAGTGGAGACCTAAGGGGAGCGGCCACAGATACGCAGTATTTT
TRBV7-3	-	TRBJ1-1	-	CASSLNRNTEAFF	TGTGCCAGCAGCTTAAACAGGAACACTGAAGCTTTCTTT
TRBV7-6	-	TRBJ2-7	TRBD2	CASSLAERGEQYF	TGTGCCAGCAGCTTAGCTGAGCGGGGGGAGCAGTACTTC
TRBV6-1	once	TRBJ2-5	TRBD2	CASKLAGGVETQYF	TGTGCCAGTAAACTAGCGGGGGGGGTAGAGACCCAGTACTTC
TRBV2	-	TRBJ2-3	TRBD2	CASRGGTSQFDTQYF	TGTGCCAGCAGAGGTGGGACTAGCCAATTCGATACGCAGTATTTT
TRBV5-1	once	TRBJ1-1	-	CASSWGQAEAFF	TGCGCCAGCAGCTGGGGACAAGCAGAAGCTTTCTTT
TRBV7-3	-	TRBJ2-1	TRBD2	CASSPRTSGYNEQFF	TGTGCCAGCAGCCCGCGGACTAGCGGTTACAATGAGCAGTTCTTC
TRBV18	-	TRBJ1-1	-	CASSPGRNTEAFF	TGTGCCAGCTCACCGGGCAGGAACACTGAAGCTTTCTTT
TRBV19	once	TRBJ2-1	TRBD2	CASSPRPTSGRGNEQFF	TGTGCCAGTAGTCCTCGCCCTACTAGCGGGAGAGGCAATGAGCAGTTCTTC
TRBV14	-	TRBJ2-1	-	CASSPQGIRQFF	TGTGCCAGCAGCCCACAGGGCATTAGGCAGTTCTTC
TRBV6-8	-	TRBJ1-1	-	CASAEAFF	TGTGCCAGCGCAGAAGCTTTCTTT
TRBV4-1	-	TRBJ2-7	TRBD2	CASSQRKGTSGSLGSYEQYF	TGCGCCAGCAGCCAAAGAAAAGGGACTAGCGGGTCCCTCGGCTCCTACGAGCAGTACTTC
TRBV6-5	-	TRBJ2-2	TRBD1	CASSYLTGVTTGELFF	TGTGCCAGCAGTTATCTTACAGGGGTGACCACCGGGGAGCTGTTTTTT
TRBV5-6	-	TRBJ2-1	-	CASSSRQVGYNEQFF	TGTGCCAGCAGTTCTAGACAGGTGGGGTACAATGAGCAGTTCTTC
TRBV5-6	few	TRBJ1-1	TRBD1	CASSSRGTEAFF	TGTGCCAGCAGCTCCAGGGGGACTGAAGCTTTCTTT
TRBV28	-	TRBJ1-5	TRBD1	CASSFDRGHEGQPQHF	TGTGCCAGCAGTTTCGACAGGGGGCACGAGGGACAGCCCCAGCATTTT
TRBV6-6	-	TRBJ1-3	-	CASRRTARPGNTIYF	TGTGCCAGCAGAAGGACCGCTAGACCTGGAAACACCATATATTTT
TRBV11-2	-	TRBJ2-1	-	CASSRGVQGANEQFF	TGTGCCAGCAGTCGAGGAGTCCAAGGGGCGAATGAGCAGTTCTTC
TRBV6-6	-	TRBJ1-5	-	CASRIDSNQPQHF	TGTGCCAGCAGAATTGATAGCAATCAGCCCCAGCATTTT
TRBV19	-	TRBJ2-7	TRBD2	CASSIKSLAGGTTSYEQYF	TGTGCCAGTAGTATCAAAAGCCTAGCGGGAGGAACCACCTCCTACGAGCAGTACTTC
TRBV6-1	-	TRBJ2-1	-	CASSDELREQFF	TGTGCCAGCAGTGACGAGCTCAGGGAGCAGTTCTTC
TRBV5-1	once	TRBJ2-3	TRBD2	CASSLALAGADTQYF	TGCGCCAGCAGCTTGGCTCTAGCGGGGGCAGATACGCAGTATTTT
TRBV19	-	TRBJ1-4	TRBD1	CASRWTGRATNEKLFF	TGTGCCAGTAGATGGACAGGGAGAGCAACTAATGAAAAACTGTTTTTT
TRBV4-3	-	TRBJ1-3	-	CASSHRDMGNTIYF	TGCGCCAGCAGCCACAGGGACATGGGAAACACCATATATTTT
TRBV28	-	TRBJ1-2	-	CASSNSGGYTF	TGTGCCAGCAGTAACAGTGGTGGCTACACCTTC
TRBV7-6	once	TRBJ2-7	-	CASSLTDSLYEQYF	TGTGCCAGCAGCTTAACTGACAGCCTGTACGAGCAGTACTTC
TRBV7-2	once	TRBJ2-3	-	CASSFDFTDTQYF	TGTGCCAGCAGCTTCGACTTCACAGATACGCAGTATTTT
TRBV25-1	-	TRBJ1-2	-	CASSDSGGGYGYTF	TGTGCCAGCAGTGATTCGGGGGGCGGGTATGGCTACACCTTC
TRBV30	-	TRBJ2-1	TRBD2	CAWTPASGNGKNEQFF	TGTGCCTGGACCCCCGCTAGCGGGAACGGGAAAAATGAGCAGTTCTTC
TRBV12-5	-	TRBJ1-2	TRBD1	CASGLSLGQGDYGYTF	TGTGCTAGTGGGCTTAGCCTTGGACAGGGTGACTATGGCTACACCTTC
TRBV4-3	-	TRBJ2-7	-	CASSRTVGDAYEQYF	TGCGCCAGCAGCCGTACAGTGGGGGATGCCTACGAGCAGTACTTC